A single sample gave rise to the 27 T cell receptor beta chains below, sequenced in a study of response to subunit inactivated influenza vaccine. TCRdb independently ran MiXCR on the RT-PCR reads; one entry per CDR3 protein. Of under 850,000 distinct CDR3 sequences in the sample, under 20% are singletons; the top ten hold about a tenth. The sequences come from PBMCs from blood, collected around 5 days after vaccination. All receptors derive from a man between 50 and 59 years old who received an inactivated influenza vaccine.

The J gene is TRBJ1-1, the V gene TRBV4-3, with D uncertain. V lost 1 base and J lost 0, with 9 bases in between. This CDR3 is built from 15 residues. Per the germline V gene, CDR1 is LGHNA and CDR2 is YSLEER. The CDR3 nucleotides are TGCGCCAGCAGCCAAGTCGGGGAGATGAACACTGAAGCTTTCTTT. As protein: CASSQVGEMNTEAFF.

This clonotype turned up a few times. The chain joins TRBV6-2 or TRBV6-3 to TRBJ2-3; 12 bases align to TRBD2. V trimming: 5 bases; J trimming: 5 bases; junction bases outside the gene matches: 17. This CDR3 contains 19 residues. CDR1 is MNHEY, CDR2 SVGEGT, per germline. The CDR3 DNA reads TGTGCCAGCAGTCGTTCCCCGTTGCTAGCGGGGGGGCGGAGAGATACGCAGTATTTT. Amino acid sequence: CASSRSPLLAGGRRDTQYF.

This clonotype showed up many times. This chain joins TRBV18 and TRBJ2-7; D uncertain. The germline gives CDR1 KGHSH, CDR2 LQKENI. This CDR3 comprises 13 residues. Trimming shortened V by 8 bases and J by 0 bases, and 11 bases separated the two germline ends. CDR3 protein: CASSPRSSYEQYF. CDR3 nucleotides: TGTGCCAGCAGTCCCCGGAGCTCCTACGAGCAGTACTTC. The full variable domain, completed using reference TRBV18 and TRBJ2-7, is NAGVMQNPRHLVRRRGQEARLRCSPMKGHSHVYWYRQLPEEGLKFMVYLQKENIIDESGMPKERFSAEFPKEGPSILRIQQVVRGDSAAYFCASSPRSSYEQYFGPGTRLTVT.

V usage is TRBV7-9 and J usage is TRBJ1-6; no clear D. The germline V gene has CDR1 SEHNR and CDR2 FQNEAQ (reference sequence). The CDR3 contains 15 residues. V was clipped by 1 base and J by 8 bases, with 12 bases between them. CDR3 sequence reads: CASSLGTNTDSPLHF. The DNA of the CDR3 is TGTGCCAGCAGCTTAGGCACCAATACAGATTCACCCCTCCACTTT.

This clonotype showed up many times. The chain uses TRBV24-1 and TRBJ2-5, with TRBD2 identical over 9 bases. Looked up from germline, CDR1 is KGHDR and CDR2 is SFDVKD. There are 16 residues in the CDR3. Trimming cost V 4 bases and J 2 bases; bases outside gene matches: 7. CDR3 DNA sequence: TGTGCCACCAGTGACGGGGGACTAGCAGAACAAGAGACCCAGTACTTC. Translation gives CATSDGGLAEQETQYF.

The chain joins TRBV7-9 to TRBJ2-7; no clear D gene. The germline CDR1 and CDR2 sequences are SEHNR and FQNEAQ (reference sequence). CDR3 length equals 13 residues. The germline V and J ends were trimmed by 2 bases and 5 bases, with 10 bases remaining between them. The chain's CDR3 is CASSLSSGHEQYF. CDR3 nucleotides: TGTGCCAGCAGCTTAAGTTCCGGGCACGAGCAGTACTTC.

The chain uses TRBV5-1 and TRBJ2-1; 7 bases align to TRBD1. The junction had 7 bases not matched to a gene; V was cut back by 2 bases and J by 2 bases. The CDR3 loop spans 16 amino acids. CDR1 is SGHRS, CDR2 YFSETQ, per germline. The CDR3 coding sequence is TGCGCCAGCAGCTTAGGGTTAGGGGGCGCCTACAATGAGCAGTTCTTC. Amino acids: CASSLGLGGAYNEQFF.

The chain employs TRBV24-1 and TRBJ2-3; 7 bases align to TRBD1. The germline V gene encodes CDR1 KGHDR and CDR2 SFDVKD. J lost 2 bases, V lost 4 bases, and 5 bases had no gene match. There are 15 residues in the CDR3. CDR3 sequence: CATSDPGTVTDTQYF. The CDR3 coding sequence is TGTGCCACCAGTGACCCCGGGACAGTCACAGATACGCAGTATTTT.

This clonotype has only a few counts. The gene calls are TRBV5-1 and TRBJ2-7, with D possibly being TRBD1 or TRBD2 (5 bases each). The length of the CDR3 is 15 residues. From germline, CDR1 is SGHRS and CDR2 YFSETQ. Trimming stripped 5 bases from V and 6 bases from J, with 21 bases between. The CDR3 DNA follows: TGCGCCAGCAGGCGATCCCGGGACCTAGGGCTCGAGCAGTACTTC. Translated: CASRRSRDLGLEQYF.

This clonotype was recorded at least ten times. The rearrangement joins TRBV6-1 to TRBJ2-6; no definite D call. V was shortened by 6 bases and J by 4 bases, with 10 bases between the two germline ends. The germline V gene encodes CDR1 MNHNS and CDR2 SASEGT. The length of the CDR3 is 14 residues. CDR3 in amino acids: CASSKLSGANVLTF. Written as DNA, the CDR3 is TGTGCCAGCAGCAAATTGTCCGGGGCCAACGTCCTGACTTTC.

This clonotype was found a few times. J is TRBJ1-1 and V is TRBV7-2; D is perhaps TRBD1 (5 bases). The CDR3 covers 14 residues. Trimming cost V 2 bases and J 4 bases, with 11 bases left between them. The germline V gene has CDR1 SGHTA and CDR2 FQGNSA. The CDR3 is CASSLKQAFTEAFF. DNA of the CDR3: TGTGCCAGCAGCTTAAAACAGGCATTCACTGAAGCTTTCTTT.

This clonotype turned up a few times. The rearrangement joins TRBV3-1 to TRBJ1-2, with D possibly TRBD1 on 5 matching bases. Germline V CDR1 and CDR2: LGHDT, YNNKEL (reference sequence). Trimming pared 5 bases from V and 6 bases from J, leaving 22 bases between. The CDR3 is made up of 16 amino acids. The CDR3 nucleotides read TGTGCCAGCAGCAAAGTCGTGGGGGGGGGAGCGGATGGCTACACCTTC. It is translated as CASSKVVGGGADGYTF.

The rearrangement uses TRBV20-1 and TRBJ2-7; D is uncertain. The CDR3 loop spans 11 amino acids. Trimming took off 1 base at V and 3 bases at J, with 4 bases between the two ends. The germline V gene has CDR1 DFQATT and CDR2 SNEGSKA (reference sequence). The CDR3 loop reads CSARGNYEQYF. The DNA of the CDR3 is TGCAGTGCTAGAGGGAACTACGAGCAGTACTTC.

This clonotype was observed a few times. The chain uses TRBV7-9 and TRBJ2-3; 9 bases align to TRBD2. Germline CDR1 SEHNR, CDR2 FQNEAQ (reference sequence). Losses at the gene ends were 5 bases for V and 2 bases for J; bases not matched to a gene: 8. The CDR3 totals 16 residues. CDR3 amino acids: CASSIRSGGITDTQYF. For the CDR3, the DNA is TGTGCCAGCAGCATTAGAAGCGGGGGGATCACAGATACGCAGTATTTT.

The V gene is TRBV28, the J gene TRBJ2-3; D gene uncertain. This CDR3 has 14 residues. The V gene lost 5 bases and the J gene lost 2 bases, with 11 bases spanning the gap. Germline values: CDR1 MDHEN, CDR2 SYDVKM. The CDR3 here is CASSRGWDTDTQYF. In nucleotides, the CDR3 is TGTGCCAGCAGTCGCGGTTGGGACACAGATACGCAGTATTTT.

J is TRBJ1-5 and V is TRBV28; the D gene is possibly TRBD1 (6 bases). Looked up from germline, CDR1 is MDHEN and CDR2 is SYDVKM. The length of the CDR3 is 14 residues. V dropped 7 bases and J dropped 3 bases, with 13 bases sitting between them. The CDR3 DNA reads TGTGCCAGCACCATAGACAGGCTCAATCAGCCCCAGCATTTT. Translation: CASTIDRLNQPQHF. The full variable domain, its missing parts supplied by reference TRBV28 and TRBJ1-5, is DVKVTQSSRYLVKRTGEKVFLECVQDMDHENMFWYRQDPGLGLRLIYFSYDVKMKEKGDIPEGYSVSREKKERFSLILESASTNQTSMYLCASTIDRLNQPQHFGDGTRLSIL.

CDR3 sequence: CASSKGQRNIQYF. DNA for the CDR3: TGTGCCAGCAGTAAGGGACAGAGAAACATTCAGTACTTC. The chain employs TRBV7-3 and TRBJ2-4; 7 bases align to TRBD1. Germline CDR1 reads SGHTA; CDR2 reads FQGTGA. V shed 6 bases, J shed 6 bases, and the junction held 5 bases outside the gene matches. The CDR3 length is 13 residues.

V is TRBV4-3 and J is TRBJ2-1, with TRBD2 identical over 9 bases. J was trimmed by 3 bases and V by 4 bases; bases with no gene match: 4. Germline V gene sequence: CDR1 LGHNA, CDR2 YSLEER. There are 15 residues in the CDR3. The DNA of the CDR3 is TGCGCCAGCAGCCGAGGGCGGGGGGGCTACAATGAGCAGTTCTTC. Translating it yields CASSRGRGGYNEQFF.

This clonotype was detected only a few times. The V gene is TRBV3-1, the J gene TRBJ2-1; TRBD1 matches 9 bases. The CDR3 sequence is 16 residues long. V lost 4 bases to trimming and J lost 7 bases; unmatched junction nucleotides: 11. Germline-derived CDR1 and CDR2 are LGHDT and YNNKEL (reference sequence). The CDR3 DNA follows: TGTGCCAGCAGCCCGATTCCGGGACAGGGAGGAAATGAGCAGTTCTTC. Protein sequence: CASSPIPGQGGNEQFF.

This clonotype was counted ten times or more. The gene calls are TRBV12-3 or TRBV12-4 and TRBJ2-1; 8 nucleotides agree with TRBD1. This CDR3 is built from 16 residues. Trimming removed 6 bases from V and 0 bases from J; junction bases left unmatched: 7. CDR3 loop: CASRPSDRGSYNEQFF. The CDR3 nucleotides read TGTGCCAGCAGACCCTCAGACAGGGGCTCCTACAATGAGCAGTTCTTC.

The gene calls are TRBV20-1 and TRBJ2-5; maybe TRBD1 (5 bases). With 3 bases removed from V and 3 bases from J, the gap between germline ends came to 14 bases. From germline, CDR1 is DFQATT and CDR2 SNEGSKA (reference sequence). The CDR3 totals 14 residues. The CDR3 sequence: CSASPRQSKETQYF. The DNA of the CDR3 is TGCAGTGCTAGCCCCCGACAGAGCAAAGAGACCCAGTACTTC.

This clonotype was seen only a few times. The chain uses TRBV4-3 and TRBJ2-3; 9 bases match TRBD1. After removal of 3 bases from V and 3 bases from J, the junction contained 7 bases not matched to a gene. Germline V gives CDR1 LGHNA, CDR2 YSLEER. This CDR3 is 16 amino acids long. As DNA, the CDR3 is TGCGCCAGCAGCCAGTTAGACAGGGGGGGAACAGATACGCAGTATTTT. Its protein product is CASSQLDRGGTDTQYF.

The V gene is TRBV5-1, the J gene TRBJ1-2; tentatively, D is TRBD1 (6 bases). The CDR3 spans 14 residues. Germline V lookup: CDR1 SGHRS, CDR2 YFSETQ. V lost 0 bases and J lost 4, with 10 bases in between. CDR3 coding DNA: TGCGCCAGCAGCTTGGAGGGGGACACCTATGGCTACACCTTC. Translating it yields CASSLEGDTYGYTF.

The CDR3 loop is CSVLGGERELTGELFF. DNA of the CDR3: TGCAGCGTCCTGGGGGGTGAGCGGGAGCTCACCGGGGAGCTGTTTTTT. The rearrangement joins TRBV29-1 to TRBJ2-2; 8 positions agree with TRBD2. This CDR3 is 16 amino acids long. Germline CDR1 and CDR2: SQVTM and ANQGSEA. Unmatched junction bases numbered 13, after V lost 6 bases and J lost 4 bases.

This sequence joins TRBV20-1 and TRBJ2-1; D possibly corresponds to TRBD1 (5 bases). CDR1 and CDR2 (germline): DFQATT, SNEGSKA (reference sequence). This CDR3 is 15 amino acids long. Trimming removed 2 bases from V and 8 bases from J, with 19 bases in between. CDR3 DNA sequence: TGCAGTGCTAGAACTCTGACAGTCAAGCTCGATGAGCAGTTCTTC. It is translated as CSARTLTVKLDEQFF.

A few counts support this clonotype. The J gene is TRBJ2-7, the V gene TRBV5-5, with D uncertain. Germline CDR1 is SGHKS and CDR2 is YYEKEE (reference sequence). The CDR3 sequence is 16 residues long. V was cut by 1 base and J by 0 bases, with 14 bases left in between. CDR3 bases: TGTGCCAGCAGCTTGTCTGCCAGCTTTTTCTCCTACGAGCAGTACTTC. It specifies CASSLSASFFSYEQYF.

The chain combines TRBV29-1 with TRBJ1-1; D may be TRBD1 (5 bases). The CDR3 is 13 amino acids. Per the germline V gene, CDR1 is SQVTM and CDR2 is ANQGSEA. The V and J ends lost 7 bases and 1 base respectively, with 13 bases between them. CDR3 DNA: TGCAGCGCTACGGACGGGACGAACACTGAAGCTTTCTTT. The encoded protein is CSATDGTNTEAFF.